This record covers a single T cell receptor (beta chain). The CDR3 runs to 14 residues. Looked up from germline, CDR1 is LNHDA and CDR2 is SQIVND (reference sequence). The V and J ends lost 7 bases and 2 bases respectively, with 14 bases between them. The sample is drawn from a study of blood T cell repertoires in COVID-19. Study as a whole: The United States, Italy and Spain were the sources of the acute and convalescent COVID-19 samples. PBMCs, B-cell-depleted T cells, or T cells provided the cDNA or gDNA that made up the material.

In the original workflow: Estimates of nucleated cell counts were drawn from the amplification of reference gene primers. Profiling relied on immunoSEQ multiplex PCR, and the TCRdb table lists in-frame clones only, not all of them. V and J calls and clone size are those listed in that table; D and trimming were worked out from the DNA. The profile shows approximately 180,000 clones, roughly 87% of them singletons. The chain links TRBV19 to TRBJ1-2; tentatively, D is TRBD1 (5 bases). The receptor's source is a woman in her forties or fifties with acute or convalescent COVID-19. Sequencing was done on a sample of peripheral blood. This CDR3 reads CASKYDSSNYGYTF. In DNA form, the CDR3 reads TGTGCCAGTAAATACGACAGCAGCAACTATGGCTACACCTTC.